Below, 27 T cell receptor beta chains from the same sample are listed, as sequenced in a study of blood T cell repertoires in COVID-19. Profiling relied on immunoSEQ multiplex PCR, and the TCRdb table lists in-frame clones only, not all of them. The sample lists about 190,000 clones; nearly 90% were seen once. Material: peripheral blood. Receptors originate from a man aged 55 to 70 with active or convalescent COVID-19.

This rearrangement joins TRBV5-1 to TRBJ2-1, with 11 bases aligning to TRBD2. The length of the CDR3 is 15 residues. V trimming: 4 bases; J trimming: 6 bases; junction bases outside the gene matches: 6. Germline assignment: CDR1 SGHRS and CDR2 YFSETQ. In DNA, the CDR3 is TGCGCCAGCAGCAGTAGCGGGGGGGCCCTCAATGAGCAGTTCTTC. Translating gives CASSSSGGALNEQFF.

This clone has just a few counts. The gene calls are TRBV5-6 and TRBJ2-2; 7 positions agree with TRBD1. This CDR3 comprises 16 residues. V lost 3 bases, J lost 6 bases, and 11 bases stayed unmatched. Germline CDR1 reads SGHDT; CDR2 reads YYEEEE. The CDR3 region has the DNA TGTGCCAGCAGCTCACAGGGACAGATAGACGCCGGGGAGCTGTTTTTT. It codes for CASSSQGQIDAGELFF.

This rearrangement joins TRBV7-3 to TRBJ2-1; TRBD2 matches at 8 bases. V lost 2 bases, J lost 10 bases, and 13 bases stayed unmatched. This CDR3 has 16 amino acids. Germline values: CDR1 SGHTA, CDR2 FQGTGA. The CDR3 here is CASSLLETSDPGEQFF. CDR3 DNA sequence: TGTGCCAGCAGCTTATTGGAGACTAGCGACCCCGGAGAGCAGTTCTTC.

The chain combines TRBV6-1 with TRBJ1-2, with 8 bases that match TRBD1. CDR3 length: 16 amino acids. Germline V gene sequence: CDR1 MNHNS, CDR2 SASEGT. The V and J ends lost 0 bases and 4 bases, in that order; junction bases with no gene match: 7. This CDR3 reads CASSEAIGDRGYGYTF. The CDR3 region has the DNA TGTGCCAGCAGTGAAGCGATCGGTGACAGGGGCTATGGCTACACCTTC.

In its sample, this clone was seen a few times. The chain has TRBV4-2 and TRBJ1-1; the D gene is possibly TRBD1 (5 bases). CDR1 and CDR2 (germline): LGHNA, YNFKEQ. V was cut by 1 base and J by 2 bases, with 8 bases left in between. The CDR3 is 14 residues long. CDR3 loop: CASSQGQFNTEAFF. The DNA of the CDR3 is TGTGCCAGCAGCCAAGGACAGTTTAACACTGAAGCTTTCTTT.

The count of this clone is one. The rearrangement links TRBV11-3 to TRBJ1-2; 7 bases map to TRBD1. J was trimmed by 2 bases and V by 3 bases; bases with no gene match: 3. The germline V gene has CDR1 SGHNT and CDR2 YENEEA. The CDR3 runs 14 residues. This chain's CDR3 is CASSFLGGNYGYTF. The CDR3 DNA reads TGTGCCAGCAGCTTCTTAGGGGGCAACTATGGCTACACCTTC.

The chain uses TRBV5-1 and TRBJ1-2; 8 bases match TRBD1. From germline, CDR1 is SGHRS and CDR2 YFSETQ. This CDR3 is built from 13 residues. With V trimmed by 2 bases and J by 5 bases, 2 bases remained unmatched. CDR3 protein: CASSLQGEYGYTF. In nucleotides, the CDR3 is TGCGCCAGCAGCTTACAGGGGGAATATGGCTACACCTTC.

The gene calls are TRBV6-5 and TRBJ1-6; D gene ambiguous. V lost 6 bases and J 0 bases, leaving 6 bases between the germline ends. The CDR3 consists of 14 residues. Germline V gene data show CDR1 as MNHEY and CDR2 as SVGAGI. The CDR3 DNA reads TGTGCCAGCAGAGGGAGCTCCTATAATTCACCCCTCCACTTT. Protein: CASRGSSYNSPLHF.

This clone occurred many times. It is likely a read error, because the conserved phenylalanine at the end of the CDR3 is missing. The DNA is omitted, as the CDR3 cannot be located on it reliably, and the CDR3 follows TCRdb's listing. The gene calls are TRBV27 and TRBJ1-3; the D call in the table, TRBD1, was not verified against the DNA. The CDR3 spans 10 residues, counting both ends. Germline-derived CDR1 and CDR2 are MNHEY and SMNVEV (reference sequence). The CDR3: CASSPDRGGV.

The chain combines TRBV5-4 with TRBJ2-3; 8 bases fit TRBD2. The CDR3 is 15 residues long. Germline V gene sequence: CDR1 SGHNT, CDR2 YYREEE (reference sequence). With 7 bases clipped from V and 6 bases from J, the junction kept 13 bases outside the gene matches. The CDR3 DNA follows: TGTGCCAGCCGAAAAGGCGGGGGGTTCGTTGATACGCAGTATTTT. Translated: CASRKGGGFVDTQYF.

This clone was seen only once. The V and J genes are TRBV11-2 and TRBJ1-2, with 7 bases identical to TRBD1. J lost 8 bases, V lost 5 bases, and 14 bases had no gene match. The CDR3 extends over 15 amino acids. CDR1 is SGHAT, CDR2 FQNNGV, per germline. CDR3: CASSAPAQGLGGYTF. Here the CDR3 DNA reads TGTGCCAGCAGCGCGCCGGCACAGGGGCTGGGAGGCTACACCTTC.

The rearrangement links TRBV3-1 (or the pseudogene TRBV3-2) to TRBJ1-6, with TRBD1 as a possible D gene (6 bases). V dropped 5 bases and J dropped 11 bases, with 10 bases sitting between them. The CDR3 length is 12 residues. The germline CDR1 and CDR2 sequences are LGHDT and YNNKEL (reference sequence). The CDR3 bases are TGTGCCAGCAGCAAACAGGGTACACCCCTCCACTTT. Protein: CASSKQGTPLHF.

The chain is built from TRBV10-3 and TRBJ1-1; no reliable D call. The V gene's germline CDR1 is ENHRY and CDR2 SYGVKD. V lost 4 bases, J lost 0 bases, and 18 bases lay in between. The CDR3 totals 17 residues. CDR3 protein: CAISASRPGWVNTEAFF. CDR3 sequence (DNA): TGTGCCATCAGTGCTAGTCGGCCCGGATGGGTGAACACTGAAGCTTTCTTT.

V gene TRBV15 combines with J gene TRBJ1-1; D perhaps matches TRBD1 (6 bases). V was trimmed by 0 bases and J by 6 bases, leaving 17 bases between them. Looked up from germline, CDR1 is LNHNV and CDR2 is YYDKDF (reference sequence). The CDR3 covers 16 residues. CDR3: CATSRDPGALSAEAFF. The CDR3 coding sequence is TGTGCCACCAGCAGAGATCCAGGGGCCCTGTCCGCTGAAGCTTTCTTT. Together with reference TRBV15 and TRBJ1-1, the CDR3 gives the full variable domain: DAMVIQNPRYQVTQFGKPVTLSCSQTLNHNVMYWYQQKSSQAPKLLFHYYDKDFNNEADTPDNFQSRRPNTSFCFLDIRSPGLGDTAMYLCATSRDPGALSAEAFFGQGTRLTVV.

CDR3 amino acids: CASRSTANYGYTF. CDR3 sequence (DNA): TGTGCCAGCAGATCGACAGCTAACTATGGCTACACCTTC. The chain employs TRBV6-4 and TRBJ1-2; a weak D match, TRBD1 (5 bases). Germline loops: CDR1 MRHNA, CDR2 SNTAGT. V lost 6 bases and J lost 0, with 8 bases in between. This CDR3 has 13 residues.

This chain connects TRBV7-9 to TRBJ2-1, with TRBD1 as a possible D gene (6 bases). CDR1 and CDR2 from the germline V gene are SEHNR and FQNEAQ (reference sequence). This CDR3 region has 14 residues. Trimming pared 8 bases from V and 6 bases from J, leaving 17 bases between. The CDR3 protein is CASQQVIRGNEQFF. For the CDR3, the DNA is TGTGCCAGCCAGCAGGTAATCAGGGGCAATGAGCAGTTCTTC.

This clone appeared a few times. The rearrangement links TRBV10-3 to TRBJ2-7; 8 bases are shared with TRBD2. Germline CDR1 is ENHRY and CDR2 is SYGVKD. With V trimmed by 3 bases and J by 7 bases, 11 bases remained unmatched. The CDR3 consists of 15 residues. The CDR3 sequence: CAISDGTGGPGEQYF. The CDR3 DNA is TGTGCCATCAGTGACGGAACGGGGGGGCCGGGAGAGCAGTACTTC.

This sequence joins TRBV7-2 and TRBJ2-1; a possible D gene is TRBD2 (7 bases). The V and J ends lost 5 bases and 12 bases respectively, with 11 bases between them. The germline V gene has CDR1 SGHTA and CDR2 FQGNSA. The CDR3 length is 11 residues. The DNA of the CDR3 is TGTGCCAGCAGCATCGGGGGGCGGCAGTTCTTC. This sequence encodes CASSIGGRQFF.

The chain uses TRBV30 and TRBJ1-2; TRBD1 agrees at 7 bases. Germline V gene lookup returns CDR1 GTSNPN and CDR2 SVGIG (reference sequence). There are 13 residues in the CDR3. The ends lost 0 bases at V and 6 bases at J; junction bases unmatched: 4. CDR3 nucleotides: TGTGCCTGGAGTGTACAGCAGGGGGATGGCTACACCTTC. Protein sequence: CAWSVQQGDGYTF.

The CDR3 sequence is CAWTRQGENIQYF. The CDR3 nucleotides read TGTGCCTGGACCAGACAGGGGGAAAACATTCAGTACTTC. The chain is built from TRBV30 and TRBJ2-4; 9 bases align to TRBD1. Per the germline V gene, CDR1 is GTSNPN and CDR2 is SVGIG (reference sequence). The ends lost 4 bases at V and 5 bases at J; junction bases unmatched: 3. The CDR3 length is 13 residues.

The genes are TRBV7-6 and TRBJ2-1, with D possibly TRBD2 on 7 matching bases. Germline V CDR1 and CDR2: SGHVS, FNYEAQ. Trimming cost V 7 bases and J 2 bases, with 15 bases left between them. This CDR3 has 15 residues. This CDR3 is CASTSSRGPYNEQFF. The DNA for the CDR3 is TGTGCCAGCACGTCTTCGCGGGGGCCCTACAATGAGCAGTTCTTC.

This sequence joins TRBV20-1 and TRBJ1-2, with D perhaps matching TRBD1 (5 bases). The CDR3 loop spans 10 amino acids. Germline CDR1 is DFQATT and CDR2 is SNEGSKA (reference sequence). V dropped 4 bases and J dropped 7 bases, with 7 bases sitting between them. Written as DNA, the CDR3 is TGCAGTGCTACAGACAGTGGCTACACCTTC. It codes for CSATDSGYTF.

This clone has a handful of counts. This rearrangement joins TRBV10-1 to TRBJ1-1; D is perhaps TRBD1 (6 bases). The CDR3 runs to 13 residues. Germline CDR1 is WNHNN and CDR2 is SYGVQD (reference sequence). V lost 2 bases to trimming and J lost 9 bases, with 13 bases between them. In DNA form, the CDR3 reads TGCGCCAGCAGTGAGCCAGGGGCGCAAAAAGCTTTCTTT. Translation gives CASSEPGAQKAFF.

This chain connects TRBV5-4 to TRBJ1-2; the match to TRBD1 covers 9 bases. V shed 1 base and J 4 bases; nucleotides not matched to a gene: 5. The CDR3 has 15 residues. The V gene's germline CDR1 is SGHNT and CDR2 YYREEE (reference sequence). The CDR3 sequence: CASSLRTGVGYGYTF. CDR3 nucleotide sequence: TGTGCCAGCAGCTTGCGGACAGGGGTTGGCTATGGCTACACCTTC.

The chain has TRBV7-9 and TRBJ1-3, with a tentative D call TRBD1 (5 bases). Germline V CDR1 and CDR2: SEHNR, FQNEAQ (reference sequence). Trimming pared 6 bases from V and 0 bases from J, leaving 15 bases between. The CDR3 contains 16 residues. Here the CDR3 reads CASSPGTEGSGNTIYF. The CDR3 region has the DNA TGTGCCAGCAGTCCCGGGACGGAGGGCTCTGGAAACACCATATATTTT.

V and J are TRBV19 and TRBJ2-3; 8 bases are a match to TRBD2. CDR3 length: 16 amino acids. V dropped 3 bases and J dropped 7; count of bases not matched to a gene: 12. Per the germline V gene, CDR1 is LNHDA and CDR2 is SQIVND (reference sequence). CDR3 protein: CASSIDHGGGLNTQYF. The CDR3 DNA is TGTGCCAGTAGTATTGATCACGGGGGGGGCTTGAATACGCAGTATTTT.

V and J are TRBV7-2 and TRBJ2-5; TRBD2 matches at 8 bases. Germline V gene data show CDR1 as SGHTA and CDR2 as FQGNSA. V was clipped by 5 bases and J by 5 bases; unmatched bases: 10. The CDR3 consists of 15 residues. The CDR3 DNA reads as TGTGCCAGCAGCGCCCGACGGGGGGGTTGGGAGACCCAGTACTTC. Its translation: CASSARRGGWETQYF.